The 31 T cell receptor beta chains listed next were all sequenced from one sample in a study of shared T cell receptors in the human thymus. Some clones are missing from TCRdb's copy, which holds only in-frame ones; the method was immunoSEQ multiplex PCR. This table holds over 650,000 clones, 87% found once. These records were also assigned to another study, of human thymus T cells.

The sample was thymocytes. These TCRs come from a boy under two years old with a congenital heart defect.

CDR3 protein: CASSLDRNYGYTF. The DNA for the CDR3 is TGTGCCAGCAGTTTGGACAGGAACTATGGCTACACCTTC. The V call is TRBV6-6, the J call TRBJ1-2; 7 positions match TRBD1. Trimming took 4 bases from V and 2 from J; bases not matched to a gene: 1. The CDR3 sequence is 13 residues long. Germline CDR1 and CDR2: MNHNY and SVGAGI (reference sequence).

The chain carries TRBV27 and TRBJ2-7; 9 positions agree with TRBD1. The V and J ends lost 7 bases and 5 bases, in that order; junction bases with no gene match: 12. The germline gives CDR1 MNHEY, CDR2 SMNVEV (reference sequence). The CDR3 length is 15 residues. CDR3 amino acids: CASNPPPGQGDEQYF. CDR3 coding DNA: TGTGCCAGCAATCCCCCCCCGGGACAGGGAGACGAGCAGTACTTC.

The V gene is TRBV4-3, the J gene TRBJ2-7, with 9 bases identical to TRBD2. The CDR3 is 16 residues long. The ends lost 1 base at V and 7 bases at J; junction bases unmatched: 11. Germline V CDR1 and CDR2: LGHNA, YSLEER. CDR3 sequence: CASSQVAGGPSREQYF. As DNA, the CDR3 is TGCGCCAGCAGCCAAGTGGCGGGAGGGCCGAGTCGTGAGCAGTACTTC.

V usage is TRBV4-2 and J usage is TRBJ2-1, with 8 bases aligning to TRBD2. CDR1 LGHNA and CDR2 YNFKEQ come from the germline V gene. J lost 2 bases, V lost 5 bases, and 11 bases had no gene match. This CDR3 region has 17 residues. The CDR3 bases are TGTGCCAGCAGCAACTCGGGGGGGACTAAGACCTACAATGAGCAGTTCTTC. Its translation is CASSNSGGTKTYNEQFF.

CDR3: CASKRGQGQISKNIQYF. In nucleotides, the CDR3 is TGTGCCAGCAAGAGGGGCCAGGGACAGATTTCCAAAAACATTCAGTACTTC. The chain uses TRBV28 and TRBJ2-4; 7 bases line up with TRBD1. CDR1 is MDHEN, CDR2 SYDVKM, per germline. Trimming at V came to 7 bases and at J to 2 bases, leaving 14 bases not matched to a gene. CDR3 length: 17 amino acids.

The CDR3 reads CATSKTTGQRTDTQYF. DNA for the CDR3: TGTGCCACCAGCAAAACGACGGGACAGCGCACAGATACGCAGTATTTT. The chain joins TRBV15 to TRBJ2-3; TRBD1 aligns across 7 bases. The CDR3 covers 16 residues. Germline trimming cut 4 bases from V and 1 base from J; bases unmatched to any gene: 8. CDR1 is LNHNV, CDR2 YYDKDF, per germline (reference sequence).

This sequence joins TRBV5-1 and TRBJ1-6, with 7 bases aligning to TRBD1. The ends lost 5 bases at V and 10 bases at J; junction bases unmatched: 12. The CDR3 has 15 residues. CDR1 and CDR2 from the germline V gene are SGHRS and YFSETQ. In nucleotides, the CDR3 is TGCGCCAGCAGTTTAACACAGGGGAAGCGGTCACCCCTCCACTTT. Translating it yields CASSLTQGKRSPLHF. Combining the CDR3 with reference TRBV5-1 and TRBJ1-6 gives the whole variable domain KAGVTQTPRYLIKTRGQQVTLSCSPISGHRSVSWYQQTPGQGLQFLFEYFSETQRNKGNFPGRFSGRQFSNSRSEMNVSTLELGDSALYLCASSLTQGKRSPLHFGNGTRLTVT.

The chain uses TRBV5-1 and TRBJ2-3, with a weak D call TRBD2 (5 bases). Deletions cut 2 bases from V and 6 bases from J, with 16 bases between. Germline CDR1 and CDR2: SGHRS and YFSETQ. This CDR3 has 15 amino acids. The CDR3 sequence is CASSLEPLASDTQYF. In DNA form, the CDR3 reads TGCGCCAGCAGCTTAGAACCGCTAGCATCCGATACGCAGTATTTT.

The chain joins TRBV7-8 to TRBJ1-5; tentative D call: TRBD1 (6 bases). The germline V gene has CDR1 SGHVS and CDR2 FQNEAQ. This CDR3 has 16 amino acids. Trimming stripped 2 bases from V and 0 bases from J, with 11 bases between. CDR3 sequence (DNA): TGTGCCAGCAGCTTAACACAGGGAACTAGCAATCAGCCCCAGCATTTT. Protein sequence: CASSLTQGTSNQPQHF.

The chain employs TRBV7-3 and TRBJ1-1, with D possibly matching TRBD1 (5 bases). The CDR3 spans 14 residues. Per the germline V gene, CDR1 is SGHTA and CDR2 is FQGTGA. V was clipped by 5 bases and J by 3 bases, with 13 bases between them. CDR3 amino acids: CASSPQGGDTEAFF. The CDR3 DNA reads TGTGCCAGCAGCCCCCAGGGTGGGGACACTGAAGCTTTCTTT.

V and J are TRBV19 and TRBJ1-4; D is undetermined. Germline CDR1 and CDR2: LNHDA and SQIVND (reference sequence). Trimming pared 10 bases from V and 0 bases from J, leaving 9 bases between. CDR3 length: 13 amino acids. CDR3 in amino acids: CATSFATNEKLFF. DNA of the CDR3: TGTGCCACCTCCTTTGCAACTAATGAAAAACTGTTTTTT.

Written as DNA, the CDR3 is TGCGCCAGCAGCCAAGCTCGGACAGAAAAAAGCTACACCTTC. It codes for CASSQARTEKSYTF. This rearrangement joins TRBV4-3 to TRBJ1-2; weak D call: TRBD1 (6 bases). Germline V lookup: CDR1 LGHNA, CDR2 YSLEER. The CDR3 spans 14 residues. Trimming stripped 1 base from V and 9 bases from J, with 15 bases between.

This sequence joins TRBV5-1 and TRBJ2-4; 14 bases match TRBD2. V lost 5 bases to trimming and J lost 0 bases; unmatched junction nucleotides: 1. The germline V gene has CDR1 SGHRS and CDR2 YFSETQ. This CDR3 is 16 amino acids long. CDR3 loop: CASRGTSGRAKNIQYF. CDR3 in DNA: TGCGCCAGCAGAGGGACTAGCGGGAGAGCCAAAAACATTCAGTACTTC.

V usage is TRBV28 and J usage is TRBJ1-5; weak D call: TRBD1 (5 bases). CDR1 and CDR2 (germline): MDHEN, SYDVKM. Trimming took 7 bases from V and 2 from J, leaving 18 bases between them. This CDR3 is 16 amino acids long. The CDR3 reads CASTKPRVNGNQPQHF. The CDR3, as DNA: TGTGCCAGCACCAAACCCAGGGTGAATGGCAATCAGCCCCAGCATTTT.

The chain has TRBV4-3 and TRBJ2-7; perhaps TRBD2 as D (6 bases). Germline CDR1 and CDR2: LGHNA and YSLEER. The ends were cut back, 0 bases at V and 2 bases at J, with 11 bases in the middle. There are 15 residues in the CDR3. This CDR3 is CASSQDSGVPYEQYF. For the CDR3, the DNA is TGCGCCAGCAGCCAAGATTCGGGAGTACCCTACGAGCAGTACTTC.

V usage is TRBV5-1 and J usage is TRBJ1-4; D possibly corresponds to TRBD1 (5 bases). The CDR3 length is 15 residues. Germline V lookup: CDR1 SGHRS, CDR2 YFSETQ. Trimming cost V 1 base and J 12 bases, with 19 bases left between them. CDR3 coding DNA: TGCGCCAGCAGCTTGAATCCAGGGCTCCAGCCCGAACTGTTTTTT. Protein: CASSLNPGLQPELFF.

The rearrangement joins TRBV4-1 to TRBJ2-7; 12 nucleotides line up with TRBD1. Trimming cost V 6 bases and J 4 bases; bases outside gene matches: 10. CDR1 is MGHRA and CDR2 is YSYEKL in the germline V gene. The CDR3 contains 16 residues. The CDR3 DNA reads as TGCGCCAGCAGGGGGACCGGGACAGGGGGCGAATACGAGCAGTACTTC. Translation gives CASRGTGTGGEYEQYF.

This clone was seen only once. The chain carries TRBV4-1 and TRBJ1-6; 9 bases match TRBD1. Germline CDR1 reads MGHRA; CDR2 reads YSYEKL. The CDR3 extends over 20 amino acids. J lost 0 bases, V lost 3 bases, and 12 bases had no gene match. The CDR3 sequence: CASSQHGTGLGGSYNSPLHF. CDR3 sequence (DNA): TGCGCCAGCAGCCAGCACGGGACAGGGCTTGGGGGCTCCTATAATTCACCCCTCCACTTT.

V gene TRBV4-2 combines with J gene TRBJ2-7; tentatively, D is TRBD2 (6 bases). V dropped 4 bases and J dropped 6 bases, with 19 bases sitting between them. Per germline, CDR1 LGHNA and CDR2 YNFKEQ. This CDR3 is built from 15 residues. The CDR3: CASSPRGSSVPEQYF. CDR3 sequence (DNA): TGTGCCAGCAGCCCCCGGGGGAGTTCGGTTCCCGAGCAGTACTTC.

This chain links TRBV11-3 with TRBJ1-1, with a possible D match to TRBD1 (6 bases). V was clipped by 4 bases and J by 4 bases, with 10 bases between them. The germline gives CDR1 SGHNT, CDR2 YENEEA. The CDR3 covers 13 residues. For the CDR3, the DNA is TGTGCCAGCAGCTCCAGGGGAAGCACTGAAGCTTTCTTT. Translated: CASSSRGSTEAFF. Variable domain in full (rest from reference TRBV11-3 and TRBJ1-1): EAGVVQSPRYKIIEKKQPVAFWCNPISGHNTLYWYLQNLGQGPELLIRYENEEAVDDSQLPKDRFSAERLKGVDSTLKIQPAELGDSAVYLCASSSRGSTEAFFGQGTRLTVV.

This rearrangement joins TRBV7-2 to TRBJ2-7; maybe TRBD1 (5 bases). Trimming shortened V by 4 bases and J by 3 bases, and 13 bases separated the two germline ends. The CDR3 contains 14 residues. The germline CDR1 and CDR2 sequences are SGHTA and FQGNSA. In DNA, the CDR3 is TGTGCCAGCAGCTCCGAGACAGCATACTACGAGCAGTACTTC. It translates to CASSSETAYYEQYF.

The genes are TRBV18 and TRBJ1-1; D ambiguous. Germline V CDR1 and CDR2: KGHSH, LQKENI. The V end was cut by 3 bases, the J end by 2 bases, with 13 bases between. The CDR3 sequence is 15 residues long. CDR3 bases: TGTGCCAGCTCACCCACCCATAGTAGAAACACTGAAGCTTTCTTT. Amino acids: CASSPTHSRNTEAFF.

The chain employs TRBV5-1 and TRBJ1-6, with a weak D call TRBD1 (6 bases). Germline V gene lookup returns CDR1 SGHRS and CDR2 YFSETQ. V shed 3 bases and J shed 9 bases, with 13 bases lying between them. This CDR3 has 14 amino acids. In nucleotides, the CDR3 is TGCGCCAGCAGCTCCCGGGACATGGGTTCACCCCTCCACTTT. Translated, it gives CASSSRDMGSPLHF.

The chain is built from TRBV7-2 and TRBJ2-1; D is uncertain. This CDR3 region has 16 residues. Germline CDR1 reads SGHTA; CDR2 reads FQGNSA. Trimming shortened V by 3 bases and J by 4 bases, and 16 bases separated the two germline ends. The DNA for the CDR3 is TGTGCCAGCAGCTTTGCCCCGGTCCTGCCTTACAATGAGCAGTTCTTC. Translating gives CASSFAPVLPYNEQFF.

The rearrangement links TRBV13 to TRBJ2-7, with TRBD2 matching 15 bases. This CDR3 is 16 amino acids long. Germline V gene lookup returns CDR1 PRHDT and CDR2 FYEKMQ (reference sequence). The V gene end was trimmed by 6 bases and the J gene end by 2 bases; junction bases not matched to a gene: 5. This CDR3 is CASRYGLAGGAYEQYF. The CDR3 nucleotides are TGTGCCAGCAGATATGGACTAGCGGGGGGGGCCTACGAGCAGTACTTC.

The CDR3 protein is CASSSRGDTQYF. The CDR3 nucleotides are TGTGCCAGCAGCTCCAGGGGAGATACGCAGTATTTT. This chain joins TRBV5-6 and TRBJ2-3; maybe TRBD1 (6 bases). Germline V CDR1 and CDR2: SGHDT, YYEEEE. Trimming left V 3 bases short and J 5 bases short, with 7 bases between. The CDR3 is 12 residues long.

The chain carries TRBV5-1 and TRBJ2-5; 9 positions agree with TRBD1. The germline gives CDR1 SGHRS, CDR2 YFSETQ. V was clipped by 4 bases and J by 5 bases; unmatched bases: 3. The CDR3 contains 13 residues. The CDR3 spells CASSGDREETQYF. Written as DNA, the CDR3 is TGCGCCAGCAGCGGGGACAGGGAGGAGACCCAGTACTTC.

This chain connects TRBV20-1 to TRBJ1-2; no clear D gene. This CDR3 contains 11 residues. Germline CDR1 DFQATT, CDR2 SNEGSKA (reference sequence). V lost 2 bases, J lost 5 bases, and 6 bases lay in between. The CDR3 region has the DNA TGCAGTGCTAGACGGAGATATGGCTACACCTTC. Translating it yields CSARRRYGYTF.

CDR3 nucleotide sequence: TGTGCCACTACGATCGTCGGAGATACGCAGTATTTT. It specifies CATTIVGDTQYF. The chain has TRBV27 and TRBJ2-3, with unresolved D. Germline V gene lookup returns CDR1 MNHEY and CDR2 SMNVEV (reference sequence). The CDR3 consists of 12 residues. V lost 10 bases and J lost 5, with 13 bases in between.

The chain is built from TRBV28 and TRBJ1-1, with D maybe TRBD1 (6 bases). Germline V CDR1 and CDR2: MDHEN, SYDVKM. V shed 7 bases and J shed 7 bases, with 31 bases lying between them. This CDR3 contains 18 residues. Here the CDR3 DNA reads TGTGCCAGCAATCTTATTTCCCCGGACAGCTTAAGAACAAATGAAGCTTTCTTT. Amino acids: CASNLISPDSLRTNEAFF.

CDR3: CASRELAGGPDTQYF. The CDR3 nucleotides read TGTGCCAGCAGGGAATTGGCGGGGGGGCCAGATACGCAGTATTTT. V usage is TRBV6-5 and J usage is TRBJ2-3, with 9 bases lining up with TRBD2. The CDR3 consists of 15 residues. V gave up 6 bases and J gave up 4 bases; unmatched junction bases: 8. CDR1 is MNHEY and CDR2 is SVGAGI in the germline V gene.